Below are 23 T cell receptor beta chains sequenced from a single sample in a study of CD8 T cells in ankylosing spondylitis. Study findings and constraints: Typical of ankylosing spondylitis blood, it appeared, was a TCR beta motif of several highly homologous variants.

Their antigen targets remain unknown. TCRdb re-called the 5' RACE reads through MiXCR, storing one row per CDR3 protein. The sample lists under 250,000 distinct CDR3 sequences; about 6.7% were seen once. The sequenced sample consisted of blood, either unsorted or a sorted T cell fraction (not recorded which). The receptors derive from a male donor with ankylosing spondylitis.

There are many counts of this clonotype. The rearrangement uses TRBV11-2 and TRBJ1-1; 9 bases agree with TRBD1. Germline CDR1 and CDR2: SGHAT and FQNNGV. V gave up 3 bases and J gave up 7 bases; unmatched junction bases: 12. This CDR3 is built from 16 residues. The CDR3: CASSFHPGTGNLEAFF. CDR3 in DNA: TGTGCCAGCAGCTTTCATCCCGGGACAGGGAACCTTGAAGCTTTCTTT.

The chain employs TRBV19 and TRBJ2-7; a weak D match, TRBD1 (7 bases). Trimming took off 9 bases at V and 6 bases at J, with 21 bases between the two ends. The germline V gene has CDR1 LNHDA and CDR2 SQIVND (reference sequence). The CDR3 is made up of 14 amino acids. In nucleotides, the CDR3 is TGTGCCAGCGAGACTCAGGGGGGAGATAGCGAGCAGTACTTC. It yields the protein CASETQGGDSEQYF.

This chain links TRBV6-2 or TRBV6-3 with TRBJ1-5; possibly TRBD1 for D (5 bases). The CDR3 is 15 amino acids. With 0 bases removed from V and 6 bases from J, the gap between germline ends came to 12 bases. From germline, CDR1 is MNHEY and CDR2 SVGEGT. CDR3 nucleotides: TGTGCCAGCAGTTACTCGAGCAGGGTCGGTCAGCCCCAGCATTTT. This translates into CASSYSSRVGQPQHF.

This clonotype was observed at least ten times. V usage is TRBV9 and J usage is TRBJ2-3; possibly TRBD1 for D (6 bases). The V end was cut by 3 bases, the J end by 5 bases, with 13 bases between. Germline CDR1 is SGDLS and CDR2 is YYNGEE. There are 14 residues in the CDR3. The CDR3 sequence: CASSDVLGGDTQYF. For the CDR3, the DNA is TGTGCCAGCAGCGATGTACTAGGGGGAGATACGCAGTATTTT.

This clonotype was seen many times. In DNA, the CDR3 is TGCGCCAGCAGCACCACCTACCTGAACACTGAAGCTTTCTTT. Its protein is CASSTTYLNTEAFF. This chain joins TRBV5-1 and TRBJ1-1; D not resolved. The V gene lost 4 bases and the J gene lost 0 bases, with 10 bases spanning the gap. This CDR3 comprises 14 residues. In germline, CDR1 is SGHRS, CDR2 YFSETQ. Together with reference TRBV5-1 and TRBJ1-1, the CDR3 gives the full variable domain: KAGVTQTPRYLIKTRGQQVTLSCSPISGHRSVSWYQQTPGQGLQFLFEYFSETQRNKGNFPGRFSGRQFSNSRSEMNVSTLELGDSALYLCASSTTYLNTEAFFGQGTRLTVV.

This clonotype was recorded many times. The genes are TRBV28 and TRBJ2-1, with 7 bases matching TRBD2. The CDR3 is 14 residues long. Looked up from germline, CDR1 is MDHEN and CDR2 is SYDVKM. With 3 bases clipped from V and 9 bases from J, the junction kept 8 bases outside the gene matches. CDR3 bases: TGTGCCAGCAGTTTGACTAGCCCCTGGGGTGAGCAGTTCTTC. Amino acids: CASSLTSPWGEQFF.

This clonotype was observed at least ten times. The chain joins TRBV29-1 to TRBJ2-5, with 9 bases matching TRBD2. The CDR3 has 16 residues. Germline-derived CDR1 and CDR2 are SQVTM and ANQGSEA. The V gene end was trimmed by 0 bases and the J gene end by 1 base; junction bases not matched to a gene: 6. CDR3 in DNA: TGCAGCGTTGAAGAGTTACTAGCGGGCCGCCAAGAGACCCAGTACTTC. Its translation: CSVEELLAGRQETQYF.

J is TRBJ2-7 and V is TRBV7-9; TRBD1 is a possible D gene (6 bases). Trimming took 9 bases from V and 0 from J, leaving 12 bases between them. Germline V gene lookup returns CDR1 SEHNR and CDR2 FQNEAQ (reference sequence). This CDR3 has 13 residues. DNA for the CDR3: TGTGCCAGTCGAACAGGGCACTCCTACGAGCAGTACTTC. Its protein product is CASRTGHSYEQYF.

The table lists this clonotype with many counts. The chain combines TRBV4-3 with TRBJ2-7; D gene unclear. CDR1 and CDR2 (germline): LGHNA, YSLEER. This CDR3 is 18 amino acids long. With 3 bases removed from V and 3 bases from J, the gap between germline ends came to 24 bases. The CDR3: CASSHLTVDGFGVYEQYF. For the CDR3, the DNA is TGCGCCAGCAGCCACCTAACTGTAGACGGGTTTGGGGTCTACGAGCAGTACTTC.

The sample holds many counts of this clonotype. The rearrangement links TRBV28 to TRBJ2-3; no reliable D call. Deletions cut 2 bases from V and 5 bases from J, with 5 bases between. This CDR3 contains 12 residues. Germline V gene sequence: CDR1 MDHEN, CDR2 SYDVKM. CDR3 region: CASSLALDTQYF. As DNA, the CDR3 is TGTGCCAGCAGTTTAGCGCTAGATACGCAGTATTTT.

This clonotype was counted at least ten times. The rearrangement joins TRBV7-9 to TRBJ2-7, with no clear D. This CDR3 region has 11 residues. Germline values: CDR1 SEHNR, CDR2 FQNEAQ (reference sequence). Trimming took 5 bases from V and 6 from J, leaving 8 bases between them. This CDR3 is CASSAASEQYF. In DNA, the CDR3 is TGTGCCAGCAGCGCCGCCAGCGAGCAGTACTTC. The entire variable domain, with the rest obtained from reference TRBV7-9 and TRBJ2-7, is as follows: DTGVSQNPRHKITKRGQNVTFRCDPISEHNRLYWYRQTLGQGPEFLTYFQNEAQLEKSRLLSDRFSAERPKGSFSTLEIQRTEQGDSAMYLCASSAASEQYFGPGTRLTVT.

This clonotype was counted ten times or more. The chain links TRBV27 to TRBJ1-2; no clear D. The CDR3 has 12 residues. Germline V lookup: CDR1 MNHEY, CDR2 SMNVEV (reference sequence). Trimming left V 5 bases short and J 5 bases short, with 9 bases between. The CDR3 DNA sequence: TGTGCCAGCAGTACAAAGCCTTATGGCTACACCTTC. Protein product: CASSTKPYGYTF.

This clonotype was picked up many times. This chain connects TRBV28 to TRBJ2-3, with unresolved D. The CDR3 is 11 amino acids. The germline gives CDR1 MDHEN, CDR2 SYDVKM. Trimming left V 8 bases short and J 2 bases short, with 5 bases between. The CDR3: CASQTTDTQYF. The CDR3 DNA is TGTGCCAGCCAAACCACAGATACGCAGTATTTT.

There are many counts of this clonotype. This chain joins TRBV29-1 and TRBJ2-5; maybe TRBD1 (6 bases). The length of the CDR3 is 13 residues. Looked up from germline, CDR1 is SQVTM and CDR2 is ANQGSEA. The ends were cut back, 4 bases at V and 3 bases at J, with 12 bases in the middle. The CDR3 sequence: CSVAPGAEETQYF. The CDR3 coding sequence is TGCAGCGTTGCCCCAGGGGCGGAAGAGACCCAGTACTTC.

The rearrangement joins TRBV6-4 to TRBJ2-1, with no clear D. Germline lookup yields CDR1 MRHNA and CDR2 SNTAGT. Between the trimmed V and J ends, which lost 7 bases and 5 bases, there was a span of 18 bases. CDR3 length: 15 amino acids. This CDR3 reads CASTPTRARHNEQFF. CDR3 DNA sequence: TGTGCCAGCACCCCCACCAGAGCCCGTCACAATGAGCAGTTCTTC.

In its sample, this clonotype was seen many times. The V and J genes are TRBV30 and TRBJ2-7; perhaps TRBD1 as D (5 bases). CDR3 length: 14 amino acids. CDR1 is GTSNPN and CDR2 is SVGIG in the germline V gene (reference sequence). Trimming took off 1 base at V and 1 base at J, with 11 bases between the two ends. The CDR3 sequence is CAWSAGWGSYEQYF. The CDR3 DNA reads as TGTGCCTGGAGTGCAGGGTGGGGATCCTACGAGCAGTACTTC.

This clonotype came up many times. J is TRBJ1-2 and V is TRBV12-3 or TRBV12-4; D is unresolved. V lost 5 bases, J lost 6 bases, and 19 bases lay in between. The CDR3 totals 15 residues. In nucleotides, the CDR3 is TGTGCCAGCAGTCACGTCAGCTCCCTCCCAGATGGCTACACCTTC. Translated: CASSHVSSLPDGYTF.

This clonotype was seen many times. The J gene is TRBJ2-5, the V gene TRBV18; D not resolved. Germline CDR1 is KGHSH and CDR2 is LQKENI. The CDR3 loop spans 15 amino acids. V was trimmed by 0 bases and J by 0 bases, leaving 8 bases between them. CDR3: CASSPPPSYQETQYF. The CDR3, as DNA: TGTGCCAGCTCACCACCTCCGTCCTACCAAGAGACCCAGTACTTC.

This clonotype was picked up many times. The chain carries TRBV7-2 and TRBJ2-1; TRBD2 matches 7 bases. This CDR3 is 12 amino acids long. The germline V gene encodes CDR1 SGHTA and CDR2 FQGNSA. Losses at the gene ends were 5 bases for V and 9 bases for J; bases not matched to a gene: 4. The DNA of the CDR3 is TGTGCCAGCAGCCCCCCGGGGGGTGAGCAGTTCTTC. Encoded protein: CASSPPGGEQFF.

This clonotype was counted between two and nine times. The rearrangement links TRBV7-6 to TRBJ1-2, with 8 bases aligning to TRBD1. V lost 10 bases to trimming and J lost 2 bases; unmatched junction nucleotides: 6. This CDR3 contains 13 residues. The germline CDR1 and CDR2 sequences are SGHVS and FNYEAQ. CDR3 residues: CATSDRVNYGYTF. The CDR3 nucleotides are TGTGCCACGTCGGACAGGGTGAACTATGGCTACACCTTC.

The gene calls are TRBV7-9 and TRBJ2-7, with TRBD1 as a possible D gene (5 bases). Germline-derived CDR1 and CDR2 are SEHNR and FQNEAQ (reference sequence). V lost 5 bases to trimming and J lost 2 bases, with 13 bases between them. The CDR3 is 14 residues long. The DNA for the CDR3 is TGTGCCAGCAGCCCGCCAGGGCCCACCTACGAGCAGTACTTC. Its translation: CASSPPGPTYEQYF.

The CDR3 DNA sequence: TGCGCCAGCAGCGGACGGACAGGGGCCTACAATGAGCAGTTCTTC. Translation: CASSGRTGAYNEQFF. The chain recombines TRBV5-1 with TRBJ2-1; the match to TRBD1 covers 9 bases. The CDR3 length is 15 residues. CDR1 and CDR2 from the germline V gene are SGHRS and YFSETQ. V gave up 4 bases and J gave up 2 bases; unmatched junction bases: 4. The entire variable domain, with the rest obtained from reference TRBV5-1 and TRBJ2-1, is as follows: KAGVTQTPRYLIKTRGQQVTLSCSPISGHRSVSWYQQTPGQGLQFLFEYFSETQRNKGNFPGRFSGRQFSNSRSEMNVSTLELGDSALYLCASSGRTGAYNEQFFGPGTRLTVL.

The rearrangement joins TRBV12-3 or TRBV12-4 to TRBJ2-6; TRBD1 matches 11 bases. The CDR3 has 17 amino acids. V trimming: 5 bases; J trimming: 2 bases; junction bases outside the gene matches: 5. The CDR3 bases are TGTGCCAGCAGTCAAAGGGACAGGGGGGCTGGGGCCAACGTCCTGACTTTC. Protein: CASSQRDRGAGANVLTF.